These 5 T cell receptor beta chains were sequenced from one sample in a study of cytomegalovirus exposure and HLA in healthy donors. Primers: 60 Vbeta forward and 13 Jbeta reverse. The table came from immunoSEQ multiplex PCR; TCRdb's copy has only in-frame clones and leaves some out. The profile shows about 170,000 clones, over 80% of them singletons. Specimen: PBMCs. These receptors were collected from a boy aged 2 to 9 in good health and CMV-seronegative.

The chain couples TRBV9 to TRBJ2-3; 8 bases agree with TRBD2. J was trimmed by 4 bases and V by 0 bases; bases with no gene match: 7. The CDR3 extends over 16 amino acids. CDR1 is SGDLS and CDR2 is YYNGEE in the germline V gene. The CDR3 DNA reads TGTGCCAGCAGCGTAGGTCGGGGGGGGCCCCCAGATACGCAGTATTTT. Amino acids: CASSVGRGGPPDTQYF.

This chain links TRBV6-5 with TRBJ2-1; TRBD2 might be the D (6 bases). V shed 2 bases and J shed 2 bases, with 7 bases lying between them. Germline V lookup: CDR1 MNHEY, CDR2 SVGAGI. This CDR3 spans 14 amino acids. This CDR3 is CASSYGGAYNEQFF. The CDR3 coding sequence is TGTGCCAGCAGTTACGGAGGGGCCTACAATGAGCAGTTCTTC.

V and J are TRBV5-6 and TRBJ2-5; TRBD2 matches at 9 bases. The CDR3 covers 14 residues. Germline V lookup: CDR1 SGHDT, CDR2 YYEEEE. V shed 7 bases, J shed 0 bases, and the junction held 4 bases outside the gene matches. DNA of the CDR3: TGTGCCAGCCTAGCGGGAAATAACCAAGAGACCCAGTACTTC. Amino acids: CASLAGNNQETQYF.

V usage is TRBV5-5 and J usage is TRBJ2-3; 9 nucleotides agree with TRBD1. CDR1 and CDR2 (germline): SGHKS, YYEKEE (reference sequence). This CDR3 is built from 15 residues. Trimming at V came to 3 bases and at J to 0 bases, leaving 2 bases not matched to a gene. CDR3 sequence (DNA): TGTGCCAGCAGCTGGACAGGGGCTAGCACAGATACGCAGTATTTT. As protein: CASSWTGASTDTQYF.

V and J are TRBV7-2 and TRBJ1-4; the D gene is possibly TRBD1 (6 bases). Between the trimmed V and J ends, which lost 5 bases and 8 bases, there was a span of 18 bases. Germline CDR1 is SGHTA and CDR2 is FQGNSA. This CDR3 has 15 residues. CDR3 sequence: CASSRGAGVDEKLFF. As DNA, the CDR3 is TGTGCCAGCAGCAGGGGGGCGGGGGTCGACGAAAAACTGTTTTTT.